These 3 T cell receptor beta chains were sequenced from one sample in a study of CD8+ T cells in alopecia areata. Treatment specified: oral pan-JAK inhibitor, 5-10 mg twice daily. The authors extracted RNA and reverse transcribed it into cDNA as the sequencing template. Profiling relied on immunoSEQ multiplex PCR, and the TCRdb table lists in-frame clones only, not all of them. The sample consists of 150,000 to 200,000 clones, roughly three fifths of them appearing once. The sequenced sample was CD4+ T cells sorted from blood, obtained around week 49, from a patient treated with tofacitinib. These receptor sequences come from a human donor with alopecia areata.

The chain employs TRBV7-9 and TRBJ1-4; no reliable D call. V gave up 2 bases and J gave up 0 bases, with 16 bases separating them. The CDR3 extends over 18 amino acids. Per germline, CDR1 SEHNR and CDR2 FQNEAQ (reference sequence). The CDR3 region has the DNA TGTGCCAGCAGCTTAAACGAGGGTGCGGATGCAACTAATGAAAAACTGTTTTTT. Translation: CASSLNEGADATNEKLFF.

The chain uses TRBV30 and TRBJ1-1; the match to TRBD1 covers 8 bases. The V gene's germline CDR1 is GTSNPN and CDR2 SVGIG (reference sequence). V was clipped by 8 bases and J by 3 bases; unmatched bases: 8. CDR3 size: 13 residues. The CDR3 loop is CAGMTGVHTEAFF. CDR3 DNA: TGTGCCGGAATGACAGGGGTCCACACTGAAGCTTTCTTT.

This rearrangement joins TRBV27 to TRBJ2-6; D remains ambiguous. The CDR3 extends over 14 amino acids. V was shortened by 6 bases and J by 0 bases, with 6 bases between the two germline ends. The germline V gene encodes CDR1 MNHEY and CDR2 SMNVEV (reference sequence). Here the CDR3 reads CASRDNSGANVLTF. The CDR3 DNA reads TGTGCCAGCAGAGACAACTCTGGGGCCAACGTCCTGACTTTC.